The source of this T cell receptor beta chain is a study of blood T cell repertoires in COVID-19. Turning to the study itself: Sites across the United States, Italy and Spain contributed samples from acute and convalescent COVID-19. PBMCs, B-cell-depleted T cells, or T cells were the source of the cDNA or gDNA that made up the material.

This clone was seen only once. Authors' methods: Estimation of nucleated cell counts was performed using reference gene primer amplification. Measured with immunoSEQ multiplex PCR; TCRdb has only the in-frame clones, and not every one. V, J and clone size reflect that table, while D and trimming were determined from the DNA. Of around 37,000 clones listed, roughly nine tenths are singletons. Unmatched junction bases numbered 10, after V lost 7 bases and J lost 4 bases. Germline CDR1 and CDR2: SNHLY and FYNNEI. CDR3 length equals 14 residues. V usage is TRBV2 and J usage is TRBJ2-7; TRBD2 matches at 7 bases. Input material: peripheral blood. This receptor was obtained from a man aged 50-60 years with active or convalescent COVID-19. Written as DNA, the CDR3 is TGTGCCAGCAAGCGGGGTGAGGGAGGGTACGAGCAGTACTTC. Protein sequence: CASKRGEGGYEQYF.